The sequence of this T cell receptor (beta chain) was determined in a study of early T cells in non-severe SARS-CoV-2 infection. Individual cDNA molecules were tagged with unique molecular identifiers. MiXCR was run by TCRdb on the 5' RACE reads, yielding one entry per CDR3 protein. The sample contains tens of thousands of distinct CDR3 sequences, about 16% of which appear only once. Study-wide results and limits: There was a bias toward anti-spike CD8 responses in VDJdb matching, which missed private and CD4 specificities.

Between the trimmed V and J ends, which lost 2 bases and 4 bases, there was a span of 11 bases. This CDR3 contains 14 residues. CDR1 is MNHNY, CDR2 SVGAGI, per germline (reference sequence). As regards this clonotype: What it binds is unknown.

The receptor comes from an adult who was a healthcare worker with PCR-confirmed SARS-CoV-2 infection or an uninfected control (not recorded which). Sequencing was carried out using whole blood. The chain has TRBV6-6 and TRBJ1-1, with TRBD1 as a possible D gene (6 bases). The CDR3 DNA reads as TGTGCCAGCAGTTACGATAGGGGGGGCACTGAAGCTTTCTTT. This sequence encodes CASSYDRGGTEAFF.